The 12 T cell receptor beta chains presented below share a single source sample, sequenced in a study of human T cells and chemical hapten exposure. Time point: patch test 1, 2 weeks after DPC sensitization. Treatment indicated: therapeutic diphenylcyclopropenone sensitization with weekly scalp DPC. MiXCR was run by TCRdb on the RACE reads, yielding one entry per CDR3 protein. The top ten clones hold approximately 8% of a sample with some 340,000 distinct CDR3 sequences, around 7% of them seen once. The sequenced sample was whole blood, obtained in connection with sensitization to the hapten diphenylcyclopropenone (DPC). These receptors were taken from a woman aged 18-30 years with alopecia areata. Some clones in this sample may be carry-over from other donors' samples.

The chain employs TRBV20-1 and TRBJ1-1; 8 bases are shared with TRBD1. CDR1 is DFQATT and CDR2 is SNEGSKA in the germline V gene (reference sequence). The length of the CDR3 is 14 residues. J was trimmed by 0 bases and V by 8 bases; bases with no gene match: 8. The CDR3: CSLRDRRMNTEAFF. CDR3 DNA sequence: TGCAGTCTCCGGGACAGGCGCATGAACACTGAAGCTTTCTTT.

This clonotype was detected ten times or more. The J gene is TRBJ2-3, the V gene TRBV29-1; the D is unclear. V was trimmed by 6 bases and J by 2 bases, leaving 3 bases between them. This CDR3 contains 10 residues. Germline values: CDR1 SQVTM, CDR2 ANQGSEA. The CDR3 bases are TGCAGCGTCCTCACAGATACGCAGTATTTT. Translation: CSVLTDTQYF.

This clonotype was detected many times. This chain connects TRBV4-1 to TRBJ2-2, with 10 bases that match TRBD2. The CDR3 is made up of 17 amino acids. The V gene's germline CDR1 is MGHRA and CDR2 YSYEKL. After removal of 0 bases from V and 7 bases from J, the junction contained 8 bases not matched to a gene. The CDR3 loop reads CASSQDPASGGYGELFF. The CDR3 DNA sequence: TGCGCCAGCAGCCAAGATCCCGCTAGCGGGGGCTACGGGGAGCTGTTTTTT.

This clonotype turned up a few times. The V and J genes are TRBV14 and TRBJ2-3; D ambiguous. Germline loops: CDR1 SGHDN, CDR2 FVKESK. The CDR3 totals 19 residues. V lost 0 bases and J lost 0, with 19 bases in between. CDR3 protein: CASSQDYPRSRSSTDTQYF. CDR3 sequence (DNA): TGTGCCAGCAGCCAAGATTATCCGCGGAGCCGATCTAGCACAGATACGCAGTATTTT.

The V and J genes are TRBV27 and TRBJ1-6; the D gene is possibly TRBD1 (5 bases). Trimming stripped 2 bases from V and 5 bases from J, with 10 bases between. The germline gives CDR1 MNHEY, CDR2 SMNVEV (reference sequence). This CDR3 comprises 15 residues. Here the CDR3 DNA reads TGTGCCAGCAGTTTAGGGCGACAGAATAATTCACCCCTCCACTTT. It is translated as CASSLGRQNNSPLHF.

The gene calls are TRBV7-8 and TRBJ2-7; 8 bases are shared with TRBD1. Germline CDR1 is SGHVS and CDR2 is FQNEAQ. The trim removed 4 bases at V and 6 bases at J, leaving 5 bases unmatched. This CDR3 is built from 13 residues. The CDR3 coding sequence is TGTGCCAGCAGCTACCTCCAGGGGGCCGAGCAGTACTTC. It translates to CASSYLQGAEQYF. The full variable domain, rest sourced from reference TRBV7-8 and TRBJ2-7, is GAGVSQSPRYKVAKRGQDVALRCDPISGHVSLFWYQQALGQGPEFLTYFQNEAQLDKSGLPSDRFFAERPEGSVSTLKIQRTQQEDSAVYLCASSYLQGAEQYFGPGTRLTVT.

This clonotype was observed many times. This sequence joins TRBV6-4 and TRBJ2-1; 7 nucleotides match TRBD2. From germline, CDR1 is MRHNA and CDR2 SNTAGT. This CDR3 is 15 amino acids long. The junction had 5 bases not matched to a gene; V was cut back by 0 bases and J by 6 bases. The CDR3 spells CASSDSSGEINEQFF. Written as DNA, the CDR3 is TGTGCCAGCAGTGACTCAAGCGGGGAGATCAATGAGCAGTTCTTC.

The sample holds a few counts of this clonotype. CDR3 nucleotides: TGTGCCAGCAGTCTGCGGGGGCCGGTAGGAGAGACCCAGTACTTC. It encodes CASSLRGPVGETQYF. V is TRBV6-1 and J is TRBJ2-5, with D perhaps TRBD2 (7 bases). Germline CDR1 is MNHNS and CDR2 is SASEGT. V was shortened by 5 bases and J by 4 bases, with 17 bases between the two germline ends. The CDR3 runs to 15 residues.

This clonotype was counted a few times. This chain uses TRBV12-3 or TRBV12-4 with TRBJ1-5, with 9 bases aligning to TRBD1. V trimming: 5 bases; J trimming: 4 bases; junction bases outside the gene matches: 6. This CDR3 region has 15 residues. CDR3 nucleotide sequence: TGTGCCAGCAGTCTAACGGGACAGGGTAATCAGCCCCAGCATTTT. Translating gives CASSLTGQGNQPQHF.

The chain recombines TRBV12-3 or TRBV12-4 with TRBJ2-2, with no clear D. Trimming left V 5 bases short and J 7 bases short, with 14 bases between. The length of the CDR3 is 14 residues. Here the CDR3 reads CASSPTLSGGELFF. The CDR3 DNA sequence: TGTGCCAGCAGTCCGACACTCTCCGGCGGGGAGCTGTTTTTT.

The V and J genes are TRBV20-1 and TRBJ2-1; TRBD2 aligns across 13 bases. J gave up 7 bases and V 2 bases, and 2 bases lay outside the gene matches. The CDR3 sequence is 14 residues long. Germline V gives CDR1 DFQATT, CDR2 SNEGSKA (reference sequence). This CDR3 reads CSARPGLAGNEQFF. In DNA form, the CDR3 reads TGCAGTGCTAGACCGGGACTAGCGGGGAATGAGCAGTTCTTC.

There are many counts of this clonotype. This sequence joins TRBV7-9 and TRBJ2-1; D call uncertain. V was shortened by 4 bases and J by 15 bases, with 19 bases between the two germline ends. Germline V lookup: CDR1 SEHNR, CDR2 FQNEAQ (reference sequence). The CDR3 extends over 13 amino acids. The CDR3 reads CASSSSEDRPPFF. Written as DNA, the CDR3 is TGTGCCAGCAGCTCATCCGAGGACCGTCCACCGTTCTTC.